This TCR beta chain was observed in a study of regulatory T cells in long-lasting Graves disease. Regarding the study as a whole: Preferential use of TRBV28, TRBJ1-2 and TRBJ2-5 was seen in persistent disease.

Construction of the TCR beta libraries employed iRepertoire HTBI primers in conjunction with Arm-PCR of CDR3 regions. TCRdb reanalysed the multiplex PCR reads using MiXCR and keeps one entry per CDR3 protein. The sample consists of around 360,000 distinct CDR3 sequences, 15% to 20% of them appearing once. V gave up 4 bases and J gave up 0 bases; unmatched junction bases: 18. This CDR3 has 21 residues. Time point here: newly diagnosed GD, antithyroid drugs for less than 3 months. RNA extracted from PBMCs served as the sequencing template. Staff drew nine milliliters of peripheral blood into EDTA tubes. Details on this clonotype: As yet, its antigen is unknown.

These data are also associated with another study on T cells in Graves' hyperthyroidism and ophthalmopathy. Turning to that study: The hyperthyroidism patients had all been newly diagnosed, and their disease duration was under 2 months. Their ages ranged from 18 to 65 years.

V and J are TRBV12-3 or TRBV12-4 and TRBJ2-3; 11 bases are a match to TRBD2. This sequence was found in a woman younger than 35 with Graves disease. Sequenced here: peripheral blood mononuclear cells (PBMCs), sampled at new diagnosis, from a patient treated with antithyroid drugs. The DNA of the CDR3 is TGTGCCAGCAGTTCCTCTAGGACCGCCAAAGCTAGCGGGGGGAGCACAGATACGCAGTATTTT. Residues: CASSSSRTAKASGGSTDTQYF.